The 14 T cell receptor beta chains listed next were all sequenced from one sample in a study of blood T cell repertoires in COVID-19. Profiled with immunoSEQ multiplex PCR; TCRdb holds only in-frame clones, not every one. The sample includes a few hundred thousand clones, 90% to 95% of them seen just once. Sequencing used PBMCs or T cells enriched from blood (not recorded which). All receptors derive from a middle-aged woman who had been exposed to COVID-19.

This clone came up a few times. The chain recombines TRBV19 with TRBJ2-7, with D perhaps TRBD1 (6 bases). V lost 5 bases to trimming and J lost 4 bases, with 15 bases between them. The CDR3 has 14 residues. CDR1 is LNHDA, CDR2 SQIVND, per germline (reference sequence). In DNA form, the CDR3 reads TGTGCCAGTAGTTCCCGGGACACAAAATACGAGCAGTACTTC. Amino acid sequence: CASSSRDTKYEQYF.

This chain joins TRBV11-2 and TRBJ2-3, with 10 bases fitting TRBD1. V gave up 5 bases and J gave up 3 bases; unmatched junction bases: 5. This CDR3 has 15 residues. CDR1 and CDR2 from the germline V gene are SGHAT and FQNNGV. The CDR3 protein is CASSPTGGATDTQYF. DNA of the CDR3: TGTGCCAGCAGCCCGACAGGGGGCGCAACAGATACGCAGTATTTT.

The genes are TRBV7-2 and TRBJ2-3; D is perhaps TRBD1 (5 bases). Per germline, CDR1 SGHTA and CDR2 FQGNSA. CDR3 size: 13 residues. V lost 5 bases, J lost 4 bases, and 10 bases lay in between. The DNA for the CDR3 is TGTGCCAGCAGCGGCCAGGGTGCAGATACGCAGTATTTT. This encodes CASSGQGADTQYF.

The chain employs TRBV9 and TRBJ1-1, with 7 bases matching TRBD1. The CDR3 extends over 12 amino acids. V lost 4 bases and J lost 6; bases outside the gene matches: 3. Germline CDR1 is SGDLS and CDR2 is YYNGEE. Here the CDR3 reads CASSSGTAEAFF. The DNA of the CDR3 is TGTGCCAGCAGCTCTGGGACAGCTGAAGCTTTCTTT.

The chain uses TRBV9 and TRBJ2-3; tentatively, D is TRBD1 (8 bases). The germline V and J ends were trimmed by 4 bases and 3 bases, with 27 bases remaining between them. Germline loops: CDR1 SGDLS, CDR2 YYNGEE. The CDR3 has 19 residues. In DNA form, the CDR3 reads TGTGCCAGCAGCCCTTACGGACAGGGAGGGTTGGGGATTACAGATACGCAGTATTTT. It yields the protein CASSPYGQGGLGITDTQYF.

J is TRBJ2-1 and V is TRBV29-1, with D perhaps matching TRBD2 (6 bases). From germline, CDR1 is SQVTM and CDR2 ANQGSEA. Trimming stripped 4 bases from V and 9 bases from J, with 13 bases between. The CDR3 runs to 12 residues. The CDR3 nucleotides are TGCAGCGTTGGGTCCGGGGGTATTGAGCAGTTCTTC. Its translation: CSVGSGGIEQFF.

J is TRBJ2-2 and V is TRBV30; possible D gene TRBD1, 5 bases. Germline V CDR1 and CDR2: GTSNPN, SVGIG (reference sequence). This CDR3 comprises 14 residues. The V and J ends lost 2 bases and 8 bases respectively, with 15 bases between them. For the CDR3, the DNA is TGTGCCTGGAGTCTCGGGCAGGGTAGGGGGGAGCTGTTTTTT. Residues: CAWSLGQGRGELFF.

The V call is TRBV29-1, the J call TRBJ2-2; D is ambiguous. CDR1 is SQVTM, CDR2 ANQGSEA, per germline. V gave up 6 bases and J gave up 3 bases, with 8 bases separating them. The CDR3 runs 12 residues. The CDR3 DNA is TGCAGCGTCCGTTTCGACACCGGGGAGCTGTTTTTT. It codes for CSVRFDTGELFF.

The chain has TRBV7-9 and TRBJ1-4, with a weak D call TRBD1 (6 bases). The CDR3 runs 14 residues. Trimming left V 4 bases short and J 3 bases short, with 9 bases between. Germline-derived CDR1 and CDR2 are SEHNR and FQNEAQ (reference sequence). CDR3 coding DNA: TGTGCCAGCAGCTGGGACACGGCTAATGAAAAACTGTTTTTT. As protein: CASSWDTANEKLFF.

The chain uses TRBV6-1 and TRBJ1-3; D might be TRBD1 (5 bases). CDR1 and CDR2 from the germline V gene are MNHNS and SASEGT. The CDR3 covers 16 residues. V was pared by 4 bases and J by 2 bases, with 15 bases between. CDR3 sequence (DNA): TGTGCCAGCAGTGCCCAGGGATCCGGTCCTGGAAACACCATATATTTT. Its translation is CASSAQGSGPGNTIYF.

The chain couples TRBV6-1 to TRBJ1-5; D not certain. The CDR3 sequence is 18 residues long. Trimming took off 4 bases at V and 1 base at J, with 20 bases between the two ends. CDR1 is MNHNS, CDR2 SASEGT, per germline. The CDR3: CASSGQGSVLSSNQPQHF. The CDR3 DNA reads TGTGCCAGCAGTGGACAAGGGAGTGTCCTCTCGAGCAATCAGCCCCAGCATTTT.

The chain recombines TRBV6-5 with TRBJ2-1, with D unclear. The germline gives CDR1 MNHEY, CDR2 SVGAGI. The V end lost 2 bases, the J end lost 5 bases, and 7 bases lay between the germline ends. The CDR3 covers 13 residues. The CDR3 region is CASSYGADNEQFF. CDR3 DNA: TGTGCCAGCAGTTACGGTGCAGACAATGAGCAGTTCTTC.

The genes are TRBV19 and TRBJ1-1, with D unclear. V was shortened by 3 bases and J by 4 bases, with 9 bases between the two germline ends. Germline V lookup: CDR1 LNHDA, CDR2 SQIVND (reference sequence). The CDR3 is 13 amino acids. CDR3 amino acids: CASSIAATTEAFF. In DNA form, the CDR3 reads TGTGCCAGTAGTATCGCAGCGACCACTGAAGCTTTCTTT.

V is TRBV12-5 and J is TRBJ1-1; D perhaps matches TRBD1 (6 bases). V was pared by 0 bases and J by 8 bases, with 13 bases between. Germline CDR1 and CDR2: LGHNT and FRNRAP. This CDR3 comprises 14 residues. The CDR3 DNA follows: TGTGCTAGTGGTTTGGTACTTACAGGGATCGAAGCTTTCTTT. It specifies CASGLVLTGIEAFF.